The present TCR beta chain was sequenced within a study of shared clonotypes between healthy human individuals (dated by TCRdb to 2018 to 2021). Study-wide context: The cohort comprised two women and a few men aged 18 to 49 years. Per donor, three plates each were used for CD4 naive and CD4 memory, two for CD8 naive, and one for CD8 memory. Blood TCR repertoires of a handful of healthy adults were deeply sequenced to estimate repertoire size and the extent of clonotype sharing between individuals. Different laboratories and diverse techniques were used to prepare libraries and sequence TCR repertoires, to increase sequencing depth and limit assay-specific biases. Per donor, leukapheresis produced somewhere between about 0.8 and 9 billion PBMCs. Points the paper makes about the study in general: Larger estimated clonotype richness was generally found for naive subsets than for memory subsets. Sharing across a handful of donors was observed for 5% to 6.5% of naive CD4, 3% to 3.5% of naive CD8, 2% to 2.5% of memory CD4, and around 0.42% of memory CD8 clonotypes. Pairwise subsampling led to the expectation that sequencing depth would affect the degree of clonotype sharing among donors. The genetic and exposure-history diversity represented was limited by the small number of donors. Rarefaction of sorted-subset datasets indicated incomplete sequencing despite the large sequencing depth. Higher generation probabilities were observed for clonotypes shared by all four sorted-subset donors than for non-shared clonotypes. Only blood was sampled, and tissue TCR repertoires likely differ from those in blood.

The CDR3 goes from the cysteine to the phenylalanine over 14 residues. The kept DNA is CDR3 alone, 42 bases in frame from the first base. The germline V gene yields SGHRS for CDR1 and YFSETQ for CDR2. A distance of 12 bases separates the germline ends of V and J, which lose 4 bases and 2 bases respectively. The donors were healthy, HIV-negative adults with no recently reported acute infections or vaccinations. Every donor was a Caucasian adult living in Nashville, Tennessee, USA. CD4+ T cells were enriched through magnetic negative selection, after which naive cells were positively selected on CD45RA and the remaining negative fraction served as the memory subset. After blood collection by leukapheresis, PBMCs were isolated using Ficoll-Histopaque density gradient centrifugation and then cryopreserved in the vapor phase of liquid nitrogen. Analytical flow cytometry was used to check the purity and quantity of every magnetically sorted T cell population. Genomic DNA was isolated from each sorted fraction and quantified by UV absorbance on a Nanodrop 2000c.

To note about this clone: Which antigen it targets is not known. Nothing much larger sits one base from this clone, and base qualities are not available.

Using the deep immunoSEQ assay, multiplex PCR amplified TCR CDR3 regions from genomic DNA. Extracted genomic DNA from each cell subset was spread evenly across all wells of several immunoSEQ 96-well plates, with each plate serving as a replicate. For sorted subsets, about 0.2 ug genomic DNA, equal to some 30,000 T cell genomes, was loaded into each replicate PCR. Purified libraries were quantified with a Qubit 3.0 fluorometer, sized on a Bioanalyzer 2100, and re-quantified with the KAPA Library Quantification kit. Every immunoSEQ 96-well plate was sequenced on a dedicated single-read 150-cycle Illumina NextSeq 550 flow cell. The authors processed their data as follows. Because the immunoSEQ output held only junctional sequences and lacked quality scores, the filtering could not match the filtering applied to full-length reads. Sequences were annotated with PyIR, a Python wrapper for IgBLAST v1.9, and V/J genes and CDR3 were assigned using IMGT germline references. Reads were removed for weak V/J assignments (E-value above 1e-6), missing CDR3, stop codons, out-of-frame junctions, or ambiguous translated residues. A V3J clonotype was defined by an identical inferred V gene, J gene, and CDR3 amino acid sequence. To compute the percentage overlap between repertoires, the number of shared unique clonotypes was divided by the size of the smaller repertoire. Three approaches were used to assess repertoire richness: RTK rarefaction, the Chao1 estimator, and Recon v2.1 estimates of unobserved clonotypes. OLGA was used to compute generation probabilities for all TCRbeta clonotypes that the gDNA method yielded from a handful of donors. TCRdb took over this immuneACCESS table, retaining in-frame rearrangements with V and J assigned. Such tables are incomplete; in checked studies, under half of the missing clones stem from an unresolved V gene, and the remainder is unexplained. For V, J and clone size, that table is used; D and trimming come from the DNA. Here the sample has about 2.3 million clones; just over 90% occur a single time. Approximately 0.4% of the sample belongs to the ten largest clones.

The sample consisted of naive CD4+ T cells from PBMCs. Per the publication, the cell subset or site label means: CD45RA+ positively selected. The receptor chain draws on TRBV5-1 and TRBJ1-1; the best D guess is TRBD1, with 5 bases matching. The receptor's source is a man between 18 and 29 years old in good health. Some clones in this sample may be carry-over from other donors' samples. The CDR3 reads as follows: CASSRGVKNTEAFF. In nucleotide form, the sequence is TGCGCCAGCAGCCGGGGGGTGAAAAACACTGAAGCTTTCTTT. Full variable domain (CDR3 extended with the reference TRBV5-1 and TRBJ1-1 proteins): KAGVTQTPRYLIKTRGQQVTLSCSPISGHRSVSWYQQTPGQGLQFLFEYFSETQRNKGNFPGRFSGRQFSNSRSEMNVSTLELGDSALYLCASSRGVKNTEAFFGQGTRLTVV.